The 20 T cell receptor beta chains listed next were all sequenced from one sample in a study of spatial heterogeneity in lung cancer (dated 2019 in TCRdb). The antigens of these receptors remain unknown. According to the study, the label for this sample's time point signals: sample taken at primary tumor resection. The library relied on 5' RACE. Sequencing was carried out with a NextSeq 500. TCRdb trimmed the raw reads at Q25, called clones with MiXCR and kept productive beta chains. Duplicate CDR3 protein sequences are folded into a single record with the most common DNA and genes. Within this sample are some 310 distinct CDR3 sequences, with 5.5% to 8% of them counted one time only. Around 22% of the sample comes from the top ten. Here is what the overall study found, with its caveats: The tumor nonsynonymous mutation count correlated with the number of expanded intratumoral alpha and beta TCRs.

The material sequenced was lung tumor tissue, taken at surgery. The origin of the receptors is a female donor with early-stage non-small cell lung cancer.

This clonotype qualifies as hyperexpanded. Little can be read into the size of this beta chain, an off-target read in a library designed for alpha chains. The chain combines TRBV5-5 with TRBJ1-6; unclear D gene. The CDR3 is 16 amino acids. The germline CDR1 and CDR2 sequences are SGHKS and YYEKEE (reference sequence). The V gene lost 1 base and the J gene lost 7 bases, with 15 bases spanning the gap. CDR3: CASSLSGNLGNSPLHF. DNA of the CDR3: TGTGCCAGCAGCTTGTCCGGAAATCTCGGAAATTCACCCCTCCACTTT. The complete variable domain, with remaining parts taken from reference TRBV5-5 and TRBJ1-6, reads DAGVTQSPTHLIKTRGQQVTLRCSPISGHKSVSWYQQVLGQGPQFIFQYYEKEERGRGNFPDRFSARQFPNYSSELNVNALLLGDSALYLCASSLSGNLGNSPLHFGNGTRLTVT.

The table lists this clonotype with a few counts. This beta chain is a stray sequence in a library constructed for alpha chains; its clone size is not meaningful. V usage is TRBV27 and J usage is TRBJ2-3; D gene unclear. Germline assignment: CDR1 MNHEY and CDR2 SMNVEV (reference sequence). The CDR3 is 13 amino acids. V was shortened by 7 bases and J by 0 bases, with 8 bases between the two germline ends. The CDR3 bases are TGTGCCAGCACAGCCTCTAGCACAGATACGCAGTATTTT. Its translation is CASTASSTDTQYF.

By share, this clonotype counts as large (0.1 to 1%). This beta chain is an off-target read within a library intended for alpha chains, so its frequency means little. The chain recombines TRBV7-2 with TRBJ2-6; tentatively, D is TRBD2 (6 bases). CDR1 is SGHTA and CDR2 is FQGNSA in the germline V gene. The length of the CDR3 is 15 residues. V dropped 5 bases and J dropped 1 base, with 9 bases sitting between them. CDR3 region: CASSPLASGANVLTF. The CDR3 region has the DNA TGTGCCAGCAGCCCACTAGCTTCTGGGGCCAACGTCCTGACTTTC.

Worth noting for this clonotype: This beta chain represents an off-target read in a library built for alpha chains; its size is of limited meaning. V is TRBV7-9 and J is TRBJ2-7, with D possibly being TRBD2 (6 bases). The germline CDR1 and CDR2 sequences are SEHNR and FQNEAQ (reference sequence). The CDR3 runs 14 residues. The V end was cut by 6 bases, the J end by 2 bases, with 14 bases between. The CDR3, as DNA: TGTGCCAGCAGGGACGCAGCGGGTCCCTACGAGCAGTACTTC. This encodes CASRDAAGPYEQYF. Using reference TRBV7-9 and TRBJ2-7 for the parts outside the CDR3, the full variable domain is DTGVSQNPRHKITKRGQNVTFRCDPISEHNRLYWYRQTLGQGPEFLTYFQNEAQLEKSRLLSDRFSAERPKGSFSTLEIQRTEQGDSAMYLCASRDAAGPYEQYFGPGTRLTVT.

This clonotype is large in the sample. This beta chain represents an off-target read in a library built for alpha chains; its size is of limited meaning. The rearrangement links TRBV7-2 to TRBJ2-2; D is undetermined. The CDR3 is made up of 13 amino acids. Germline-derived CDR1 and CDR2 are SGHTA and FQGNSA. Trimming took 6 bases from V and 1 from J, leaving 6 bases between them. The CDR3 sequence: CASRPGNTGELFF. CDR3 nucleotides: TGTGCCAGCAGACCCGGGAACACCGGGGAGCTGTTTTTT.

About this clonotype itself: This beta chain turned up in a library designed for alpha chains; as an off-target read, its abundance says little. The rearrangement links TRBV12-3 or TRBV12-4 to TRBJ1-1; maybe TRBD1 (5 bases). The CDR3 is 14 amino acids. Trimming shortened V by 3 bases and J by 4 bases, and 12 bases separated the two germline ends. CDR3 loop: CASSFQGSGTEAFF. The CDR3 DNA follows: TGTGCCAGCAGTTTCCAGGGTTCGGGCACTGAAGCTTTCTTT.

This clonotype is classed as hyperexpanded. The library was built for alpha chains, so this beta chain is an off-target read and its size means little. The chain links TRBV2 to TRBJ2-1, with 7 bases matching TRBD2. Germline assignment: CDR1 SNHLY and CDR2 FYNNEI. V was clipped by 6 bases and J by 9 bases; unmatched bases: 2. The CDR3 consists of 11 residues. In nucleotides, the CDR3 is TGTGCCAGCAGGCGGGAGCTTGAGCAGTTCTTC. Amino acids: CASRRELEQFF.

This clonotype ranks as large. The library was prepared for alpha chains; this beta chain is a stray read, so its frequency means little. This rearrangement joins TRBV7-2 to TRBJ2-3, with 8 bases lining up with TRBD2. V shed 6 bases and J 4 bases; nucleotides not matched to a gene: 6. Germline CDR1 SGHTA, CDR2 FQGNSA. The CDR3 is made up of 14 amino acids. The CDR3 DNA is TGTGCCAGCAGGGGAGGGCGGGGGGCAGATACGCAGTATTTT. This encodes CASRGGRGADTQYF.

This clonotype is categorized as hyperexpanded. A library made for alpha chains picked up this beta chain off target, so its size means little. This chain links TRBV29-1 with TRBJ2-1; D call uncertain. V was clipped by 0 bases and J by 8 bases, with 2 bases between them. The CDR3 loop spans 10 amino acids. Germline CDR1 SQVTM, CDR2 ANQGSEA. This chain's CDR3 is CSVEEDEQFF. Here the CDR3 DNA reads TGCAGCGTTGAAGAGGATGAGCAGTTCTTC.

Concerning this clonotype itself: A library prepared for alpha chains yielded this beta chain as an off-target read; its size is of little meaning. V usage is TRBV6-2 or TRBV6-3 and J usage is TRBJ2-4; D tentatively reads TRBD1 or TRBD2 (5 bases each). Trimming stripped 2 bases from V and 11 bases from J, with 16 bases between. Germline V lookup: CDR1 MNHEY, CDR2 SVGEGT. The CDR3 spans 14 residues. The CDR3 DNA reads TGTGCCAGCAGTTACGTCGGGACGACGGGCGTTCAGTACTTC. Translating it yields CASSYVGTTGVQYF.

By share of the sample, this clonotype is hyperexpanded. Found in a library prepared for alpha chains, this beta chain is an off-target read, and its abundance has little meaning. CDR3 coding DNA: TGTGCCAGCGGAGACATCCGGGGTTCACCCCTCCACTTT. The encoded protein is CASGDIRGSPLHF. The chain is built from TRBV28 and TRBJ1-6; D unresolved. The CDR3 length is 13 residues. Trimming pared 8 bases from V and 9 bases from J, leaving 14 bases between. Germline assignment: CDR1 MDHEN and CDR2 SYDVKM.

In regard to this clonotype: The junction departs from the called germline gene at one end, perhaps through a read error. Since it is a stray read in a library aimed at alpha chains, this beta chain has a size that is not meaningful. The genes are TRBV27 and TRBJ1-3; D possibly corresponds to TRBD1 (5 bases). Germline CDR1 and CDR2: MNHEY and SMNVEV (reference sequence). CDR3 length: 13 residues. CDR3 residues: CVSSRGPGNTIYF. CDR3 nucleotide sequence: TGTGTCAGCAGCCGGGGACCGGGAAACACCATATATTTT.

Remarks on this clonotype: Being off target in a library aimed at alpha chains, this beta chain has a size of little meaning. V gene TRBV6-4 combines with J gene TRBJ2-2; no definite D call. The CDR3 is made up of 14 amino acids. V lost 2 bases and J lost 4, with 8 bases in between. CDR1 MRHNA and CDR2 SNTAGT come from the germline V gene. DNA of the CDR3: TGTGCCAGCAGTGACCAAGACTCCACCGGGGAGCTGTTTTTT. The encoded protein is CASSDQDSTGELFF.

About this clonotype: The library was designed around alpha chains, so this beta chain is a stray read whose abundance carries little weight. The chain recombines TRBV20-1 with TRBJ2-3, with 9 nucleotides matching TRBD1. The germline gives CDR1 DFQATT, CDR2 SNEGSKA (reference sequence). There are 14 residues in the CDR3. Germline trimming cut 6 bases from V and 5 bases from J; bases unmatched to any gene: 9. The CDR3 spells CSAFTGGKRDTQYF. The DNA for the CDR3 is TGCAGTGCGTTCACAGGGGGCAAGAGAGATACGCAGTATTTT.

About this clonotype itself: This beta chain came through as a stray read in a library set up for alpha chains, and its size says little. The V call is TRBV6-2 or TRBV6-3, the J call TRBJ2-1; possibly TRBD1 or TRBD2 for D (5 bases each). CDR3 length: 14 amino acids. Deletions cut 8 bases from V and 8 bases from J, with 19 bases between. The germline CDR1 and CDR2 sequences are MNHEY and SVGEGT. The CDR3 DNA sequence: TGTGCCAGCGGTGGGACCGGAGCATCCTATGAGCAGTTCTTC. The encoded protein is CASGGTGASYEQFF.

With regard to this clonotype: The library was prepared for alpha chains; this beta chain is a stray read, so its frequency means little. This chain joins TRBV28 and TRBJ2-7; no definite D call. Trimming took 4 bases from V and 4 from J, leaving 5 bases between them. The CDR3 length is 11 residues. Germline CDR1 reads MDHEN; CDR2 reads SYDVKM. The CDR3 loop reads CASSSEYEQYF. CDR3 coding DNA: TGTGCCAGCAGTTCCGAGTACGAGCAGTACTTC.

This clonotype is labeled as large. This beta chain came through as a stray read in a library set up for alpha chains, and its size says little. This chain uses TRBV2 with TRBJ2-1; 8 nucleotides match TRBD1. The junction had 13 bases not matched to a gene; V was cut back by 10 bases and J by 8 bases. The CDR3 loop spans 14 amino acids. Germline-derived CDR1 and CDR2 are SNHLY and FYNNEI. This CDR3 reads CATTIRTGPDEQFF. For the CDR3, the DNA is TGTGCCACCACTATCCGGACAGGGCCCGATGAGCAGTTCTTC.

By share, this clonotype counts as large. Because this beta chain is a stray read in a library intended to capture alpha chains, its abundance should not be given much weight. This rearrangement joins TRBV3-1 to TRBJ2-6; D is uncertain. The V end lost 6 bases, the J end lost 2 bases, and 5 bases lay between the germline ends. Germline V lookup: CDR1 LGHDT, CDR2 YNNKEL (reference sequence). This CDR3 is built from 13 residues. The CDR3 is CASRSPGANVLTF. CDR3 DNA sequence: TGTGCCAGCAGATCCCCTGGGGCCAACGTCCTGACTTTC.

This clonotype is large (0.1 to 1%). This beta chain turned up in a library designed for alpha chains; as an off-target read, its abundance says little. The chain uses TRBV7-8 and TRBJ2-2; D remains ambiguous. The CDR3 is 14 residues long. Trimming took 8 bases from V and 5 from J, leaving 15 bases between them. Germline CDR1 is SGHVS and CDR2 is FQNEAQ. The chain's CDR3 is CASEIGEPTGELFF. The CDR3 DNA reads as TGTGCCAGCGAAATTGGAGAGCCAACCGGGGAGCTGTTTTTT.

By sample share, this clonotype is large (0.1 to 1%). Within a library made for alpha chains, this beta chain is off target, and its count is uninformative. CDR3 amino acids: CASSLAPTVPETQYF. The CDR3 nucleotides read TGTGCCAGCAGCTTAGCCCCCACGGTCCCTGAGACCCAGTACTTC. This sequence joins TRBV7-9 and TRBJ2-5; no clear D. This CDR3 region has 15 residues. Trimming removed 0 bases from V and 5 bases from J, with 13 bases in between. Germline V gives CDR1 SEHNR, CDR2 FQNEAQ (reference sequence).